This T cell receptor (beta chain) stems from a study of CD4 T cells in relation to SARS-CoV-2 and coronaviruses. Study-level information: After nine to eleven days of antigen culture, PBMC TCR beta CDR3s were sequenced. No peptide or an HIV-1 Nef peptide pool served as negative control.

Study-wide results and caveats: Compared with monoreactive clones, crossreactive clones showed significantly weaker SARS-CoV-2 expansion.

The protocol was immunoSEQ multiplex PCR, while the TCRdb copy is restricted to in-frame clones and leaves out a portion. The sample lists 28,000 or so clones; roughly 76% were seen once. This CDR3 is built from 13 residues. Germline values: CDR1 KGHSH, CDR2 LQKENI. Between the trimmed V and J ends, which lost 3 bases and 2 bases, there was a span of 7 bases. Comments on this clone: The antigen is not known.

Unexposed donor CD4+ T cells date from about 2011-2018, before the COVID-19 pandemic. Isolation of CD4+ T cells took place after roughly nine days in culture. The sequencing sample was made of CD4+ T cells from PBMCs, cultured in vitro. The sequence derives from a human donor in good health. This chain links TRBV18 with TRBJ2-5; D gene uncertain. The CDR3: CASSPAQQETQYF. Written as DNA, the CDR3 is TGTGCCAGCTCACCGGCCCAACAAGAGACCCAGTACTTC.